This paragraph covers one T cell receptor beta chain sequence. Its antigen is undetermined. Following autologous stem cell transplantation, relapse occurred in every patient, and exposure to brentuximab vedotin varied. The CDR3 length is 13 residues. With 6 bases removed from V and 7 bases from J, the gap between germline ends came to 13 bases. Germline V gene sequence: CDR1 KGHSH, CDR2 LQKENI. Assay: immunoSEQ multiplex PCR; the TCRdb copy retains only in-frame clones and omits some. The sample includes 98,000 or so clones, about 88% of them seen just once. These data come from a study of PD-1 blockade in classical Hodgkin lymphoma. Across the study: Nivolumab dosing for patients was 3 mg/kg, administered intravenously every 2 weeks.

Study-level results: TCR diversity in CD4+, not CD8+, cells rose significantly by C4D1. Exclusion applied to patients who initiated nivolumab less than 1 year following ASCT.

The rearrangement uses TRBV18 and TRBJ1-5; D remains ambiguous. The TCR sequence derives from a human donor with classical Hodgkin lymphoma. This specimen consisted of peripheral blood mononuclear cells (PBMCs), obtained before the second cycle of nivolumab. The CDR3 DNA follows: TGTGCCAGCTCCCTCGAGGAGGGCCAGCCCCAGCATTTT. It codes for CASSLEEGQPQHF.